The clone carrying this T cell receptor (beta chain) has ten or more counts. The antigen remains undetermined. CDR3 regions were amplified by Arm-PCR using iRepertoire HTBI primers to build TCR beta libraries. A single record per CDR3 protein comes from TCRdb applying MiXCR to the multiplex PCR reads. Among about 290,000 distinct CDR3 sequences listed, roughly 21% were seen once. This sample was included in a study of regulatory T cells in long-lasting Graves disease. Study results and limitations: Persistent disease was characterized by preferential usage of TRBV28, TRBJ1-2 and TRBJ2-5.

Time point specified: persistent/refractory GD, antithyroid drugs over 5 years with positive TRAb. The TCR library was prepared using RNA isolated from PBMCs. Peripheral blood, roughly 10 milliliters of it, was drawn into EDTA tubes. Germline CDR1 MNHNS, CDR2 SASEGT. This CDR3 comprises 13 residues. Trimming cost V 5 bases and J 8 bases, with 13 bases left between them. V is TRBV6-1 and J is TRBJ1-5; no clear D gene. Sequences were derived from peripheral blood mononuclear cells (PBMCs), sampled when the disease was refractory, from a patient treated with antithyroid drugs. The sequence came from a female donor with Graves disease. The CDR3 DNA follows: TGTGCCAGCAGTCTAGAGACCAGGAAGCCCCAGCATTTT. It yields the protein CASSLETRKPQHF.